The clone carrying this T cell receptor (beta chain) was recorded at least ten times. Its antigen is still unknown. Genomic DNA provided the template from which TCR beta VDJ and CDR3 profiles were obtained. A single record per CDR3 protein comes from TCRdb applying MiXCR to the reads. The repertoire has 170,000 or so distinct CDR3 sequences, around 52% of them found once; the top ten carry more than 30%. This record belongs to a study of CD8+CD57+ T cells in acquired aplastic anemia. Whole-study findings and limits: Patients shared under 30 CD8+ CDR3 sequences with controls.

Individuals selected for sequencing had exhibited CD8+CD57+ cell expansion on flow cytometry. Germline lookup yields CDR1 ENHRY and CDR2 SYGVKD. J gave up 5 bases and V 0 bases, and 10 bases lay outside the gene matches. The CDR3 is made up of 17 amino acids. The chain is built from TRBV10-3 and TRBJ1-5; TRBD1 matches 7 bases. The TCR comes from a human donor with aplastic anemia. The sequencing input was sorted CD4+, CD8+, or CD8+CD57+ T cells (not recorded which) from PBMCs. The CDR3 coding sequence is TGTGCCATCAGTGAGTCGAGGGACAGCCACCTCGATCAGCCCCAGCATTTT. This sequence encodes CAISESRDSHLDQPQHF.